This T cell receptor (beta chain) emerged from a study of beta chain features in type 1 diabetes. Study context: Comparable age, gender and cell yields were observed in patients relative to healthy donors.

Sorting that relied on CD45RO/CCR7/CD25/CD127/CD95/CD27 yielded CD4+ naive, central memory, regulatory and stem cell-like memory cells. Findings and caveats of the study: Shorter templates might be favored by PCR, and equally so in patients and in controls.

This clone was detected a few times. Its antigen is unidentified. Other DNA sequences within the sample encode an identical CDR3. cDNA synthesis used the whole RNA isolate, giving expressed TCRB sequences. The repertoire was sequenced with immunoSEQ multiplex PCR; TCRdb's copy has only in-frame clones and lacks some. The sample lists approximately 170,000 clones; roughly 9.1% were seen once. Sequenced material: central memory CD4+ T cells from blood. The sequence derives from a young woman in good health.

The CDR3: CASSQGRGPYEQYF. CDR3 DNA: TGTGCCAGCAGCCAAGGCAGGGGTCCCTACGAGCAGTACTTC. The chain employs TRBV4-2 and TRBJ2-7; the D gene is possibly TRBD1 (6 bases). Trimming removed 1 base at V and 2 bases at J, with 9 bases between. Germline assignment: CDR1 LGHNA and CDR2 YNFKEQ. The CDR3 loop spans 14 amino acids.